This T cell receptor beta chain derives from a study of PD-1 blockade in classical Hodgkin lymphoma. Study-level findings and limits: According to reports, newly diagnosed patients had lower baseline TCR diversity than healthy donors, and relapsed/refractory patients had lower baseline TCR diversity still. There remain no defined causes for the repertoire differences, which possibly reflect disease activity or prior therapy. It was among complete responders that baseline diversity resembled that of newly diagnosed patients.

All patients relapsed after autologous stem cell transplantation, and brentuximab vedotin exposure varied. Best overall response was complete response, partial response or progressive disease in these relapsed/refractory classical Hodgkin lymphoma patients. A word on this clone: No antigen is known for it.

Measured with immunoSEQ multiplex PCR; TCRdb has only the in-frame clones, and not every one. The repertoire holds just under 100,000 clones, with 80% to 85% as singletons. Trimming shortened V by 1 base and J by 0 bases, and 7 bases separated the two germline ends. This CDR3 spans 16 amino acids. Germline V gives CDR1 SGHNT, CDR2 YENEEA. The clonotype was recovered from a human donor with classical Hodgkin lymphoma. The chain links TRBV11-3 to TRBJ2-6; no clear D gene. The sequencing used peripheral blood mononuclear cells (PBMCs), collected at baseline. The CDR3 sequence: CASSLGLSSGANVLTF. The CDR3 region has the DNA TGTGCCAGCAGCTTAGGCTTGAGCTCTGGGGCCAACGTCCTGACTTTC.